Below, 8 T cell receptor beta chains from the same sample are listed, as sequenced in a study of CD8 T cells in ankylosing spondylitis. Findings of the study overall: Made up of eight highly homologous variants, a TCR beta motif appeared characteristic of ankylosing spondylitis blood.

A single record per CDR3 protein comes from TCRdb applying MiXCR to the 5' RACE reads. There are about 840,000 distinct CDR3 sequences in the sample; approximately 10% occur only once, and approximately 0.5% lies in the top ten. No antigen has been assigned to these receptors. Sequencing input: blood, either unsorted or a sorted T cell fraction (not recorded which). The receptors shown here come from a male donor with ankylosing spondylitis.

This clonotype was found a few times. A read error may account for a junction end that differs from germline. The rearrangement joins TRBV20-1 to TRBJ2-7, with 10 bases that match TRBD2. CDR1 is DFQATT, CDR2 SNEGSKA, per germline (reference sequence). The CDR3 has 12 residues. In DNA, the CDR3 is TGCAGTGCTAGAGATGCGAGCGGACTAGCGGTATTT. The encoded protein is CSARDASGLAVF.

There are a few counts of this clonotype. J is TRBJ2-1 and V is TRBV5-1; TRBD1 matches 9 bases. Germline CDR1 is SGHRS and CDR2 is YFSETQ. This CDR3 has 15 residues. Trimming took 0 bases from V and 4 from J; bases not matched to a gene: 2. This chain's CDR3 is CASSLGDREYNEQFF. CDR3 sequence (DNA): TGCGCCAGCAGCTTGGGGGACAGGGAATACAATGAGCAGTTCTTC.

With regard to this clonotype: Since a far larger clone is one base different, this is likely a read error. The rearrangement links TRBV20-1 to TRBJ2-3; D gene ambiguous. The CDR3 runs to 14 residues. Between the trimmed V and J ends, which lost 3 bases and 0 bases, there was a span of 10 bases. Germline CDR1 and CDR2: DFQATT and SNEGSKA (reference sequence). The CDR3 DNA reads as TGCAGTGCTAGCGTAGGATCTAGCACAGATACGCAGTATTTT. Amino acids: CSASVGSSTDTQYF.

This clonotype was observed a few times. This chain joins TRBV30 and TRBJ2-2; D is unclear. The CDR3 sequence is 13 residues long. Germline V gives CDR1 GTSNPN, CDR2 SVGIG (reference sequence). V was pared by 2 bases and J by 1 base, with 5 bases between. The CDR3 region is CAWSNKNTGELFF. CDR3 bases: TGTGCCTGGAGTAACAAGAACACCGGGGAGCTGTTTTTT.

The CDR3 protein is CASRPGLAVLAYEQYF. The DNA for the CDR3 is TGTGCCAGCAGGCCGGGACTAGCGGTTTTAGCCTACGAGCAGTACTTC. The chain combines TRBV6-2 or TRBV6-3 with TRBJ2-7, with 11 bases aligning to TRBD2. Looked up from germline, CDR1 is MNHEY and CDR2 is SVGEGT. The CDR3 spans 16 residues. V was clipped by 6 bases and J by 2 bases; unmatched bases: 9.

This clonotype was seen a few times. V is TRBV11-2 and J is TRBJ2-2; no firm D call. In germline, CDR1 is SGHAT, CDR2 FQNNGV. Deletions cut 7 bases from V and 0 bases from J, with 6 bases between. The CDR3 length is 13 residues. This chain's CDR3 is CASTYANTGELFF. The DNA for the CDR3 is TGTGCCAGCACCTATGCGAACACCGGGGAGCTGTTTTTT.

Points on this clonotype: Being one base from a much bigger clone, this may be a read error. The CDR3 ends on some other residue instead of the conserved phenylalanine or tryptophan, so this is likely a read error. The chain links TRBV5-6 to TRBJ2-7; D remains ambiguous. The CDR3 consists of 15 residues. The V gene lost 0 bases and the J gene lost 2 bases, with 12 bases spanning the gap. Per germline, CDR1 SGHDT and CDR2 YYEEEE. CDR3 sequence: CASSLADGFTYEQYI. CDR3 nucleotide sequence: TGTGCCAGCAGCTTGGCGGACGGGTTTACCTACGAGCAGTACATC.

This chain links TRBV9 with TRBJ2-1; possibly TRBD2 for D (5 bases). CDR1 SGDLS and CDR2 YYNGEE come from the germline V gene. This CDR3 comprises 17 residues. The germline V and J ends were trimmed by 4 bases and 0 bases, with 17 bases remaining between them. CDR3 in DNA: TGTGCCAGCAGCTCCTTAGGGAGAGGAATCTCCTACAATGAGCAGTTCTTC. Its protein product is CASSSLGRGISYNEQFF.